A single T cell receptor beta chain is shown here with its context. Its antigen is unidentified. This specimen comes from a study of T cells in Graves' hyperthyroidism and ophthalmopathy. Whole-study findings and limits: Through a model of 13 V-J features, ophthalmopathy was separated from stable hyperthyroidism.

Amplification of TCR beta CDR3 regions used RNA as the template. The TCR CDR3 was amplified in a first-round RT-PCR using the HTBI primer set. TCRdb analysed the multiplex PCR reads with MiXCR anew, one entry per CDR3 protein. Here the sample spans around 540,000 distinct CDR3 sequences, just over 45% being singletons. The receptor comes from a woman aged 18-30 years with Graves' hyperthyroidism. The sample was peripheral blood or thyroid tissue (not recorded which).

The CDR3 spells CSVREQVTDTQYF. CDR3 DNA sequence: TGCAGCGTCCGGGAGCAGGTGACAGATACGCAGTATTTT. The chain combines TRBV29-1 with TRBJ2-3; D is perhaps TRBD2 (6 bases). The CDR3 contains 13 residues. With 6 bases removed from V and 3 bases from J, the gap between germline ends came to 13 bases. CDR1 and CDR2 (germline): SQVTM, ANQGSEA.